What follows are 5 T cell receptor beta chains derived from one specimen sequenced in a study of blood T cell repertoires in COVID-19. Only in-frame clones appear in the TCRdb table, and some are missing; sequencing was by immunoSEQ multiplex PCR. The sample contains fewer than 250,000 clones, approximately 80% of which appear only once. Material: peripheral blood. The receptors here all came from a woman in her 50s with acute or convalescent COVID-19.

For this clone: Mismatch with germline at one junction end may stem from a read error. The genes are TRBV9 and TRBJ2-3; tentative D call: TRBD2 (5 bases). CDR3 size: 18 residues. Germline CDR1 and CDR2: SGDLS and YYNGEE. CDR3 loop: CASTVGLDLLGNWDTQYF. In DNA form, the CDR3 reads TGTGCCAGCACCGTAGGTCTGGATCTTCTCGGGAATTGGGATACGCAGTATTTT.

The rearrangement uses TRBV11-1 and TRBJ2-5, with unresolved D. CDR3 length: 11 amino acids. V was cut by 3 bases and J by 4 bases, with 3 bases left in between. Germline loops: CDR1 SGHAT, CDR2 FQDESV (reference sequence). CDR3 coding DNA: TGTGCCAGCAGCTTCTCAGAGACCCAGTACTTC. It specifies CASSFSETQYF.

This clone has more than one count but fewer than ten. The V and J genes are TRBV5-1 and TRBJ2-7; possible D gene TRBD2, 5 bases. The CDR3 extends over 13 amino acids. The V and J ends lost 3 bases and 6 bases respectively, with 13 bases between them. Germline V gene lookup returns CDR1 SGHRS and CDR2 YFSETQ. The CDR3 coding sequence is TGCGCCAGCAGCTCCGTGGAAGGGAGCGAGCAGTACTTC. Amino acid sequence: CASSSVEGSEQYF. Based on the CDR3 plus reference TRBV5-1 and TRBJ2-7, the full variable domain is KAGVTQTPRYLIKTRGQQVTLSCSPISGHRSVSWYQQTPGQGLQFLFEYFSETQRNKGNFPGRFSGRQFSNSRSEMNVSTLELGDSALYLCASSSVEGSEQYFGPGTRLTVT.

V is TRBV12-3 or TRBV12-4 and J is TRBJ1-4; D call uncertain. The CDR3 is made up of 12 amino acids. With 5 bases removed from V and 8 bases from J, the gap between germline ends came to 9 bases. CDR3 sequence (DNA): TGTGCCAGCAGTCGAGTTTACGAAAAACTGTTTTTT. This gives the protein CASSRVYEKLFF.

This rearrangement joins TRBV25-1 to TRBJ2-1; 9 bases fit TRBD2. Per germline, CDR1 MGHDK and CDR2 SYGVNS. Losses at the gene ends were 8 bases for V and 4 bases for J; bases not matched to a gene: 12. This CDR3 spans 16 amino acids. The CDR3 DNA reads TGTGCCAGCGTCTCGGTAGCGGGAGACCTTTACAATGAGCAGTTCTTC. Translation gives CASVSVAGDLYNEQFF.